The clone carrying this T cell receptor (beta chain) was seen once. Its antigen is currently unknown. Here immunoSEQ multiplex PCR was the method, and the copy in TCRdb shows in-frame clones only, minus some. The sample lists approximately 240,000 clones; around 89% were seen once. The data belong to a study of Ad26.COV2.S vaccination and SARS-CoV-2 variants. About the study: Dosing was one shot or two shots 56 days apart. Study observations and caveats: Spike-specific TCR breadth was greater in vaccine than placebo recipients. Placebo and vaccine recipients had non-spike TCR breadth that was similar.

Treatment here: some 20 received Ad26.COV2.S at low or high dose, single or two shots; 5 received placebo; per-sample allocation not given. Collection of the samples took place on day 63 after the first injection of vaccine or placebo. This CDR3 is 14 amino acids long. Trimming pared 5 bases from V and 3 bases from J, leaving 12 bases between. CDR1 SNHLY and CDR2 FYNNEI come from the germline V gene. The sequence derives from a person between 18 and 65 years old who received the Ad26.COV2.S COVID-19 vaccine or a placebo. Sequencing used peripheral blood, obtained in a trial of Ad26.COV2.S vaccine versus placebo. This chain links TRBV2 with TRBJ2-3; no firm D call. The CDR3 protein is CASSMRLDTDTQYF. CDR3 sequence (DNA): TGTGCCAGCAGTATGAGGCTAGATACAGATACGCAGTATTTT.